The 4 T cell receptor beta chains below all came from one sample that was sequenced in a study of blood T cell repertoires in COVID-19. TCRdb keeps only in-frame clones here, not all; method: immunoSEQ multiplex PCR. The table records about 59,000 clones, 80% of them present only once. Sequencing was carried out using peripheral blood. The receptor source for this set is a man aged 55 to 70 with acute or convalescent COVID-19.

The chain has TRBV19 and TRBJ1-1; D not resolved. The germline gives CDR1 LNHDA, CDR2 SQIVND (reference sequence). The CDR3 covers 16 residues. The V gene lost 9 bases and the J gene lost 4 bases, with 24 bases spanning the gap. The CDR3 coding sequence is TGTGCCAGAAACACTCTTCCTAAACAGAGAAGCACTGAAGCTTTCTTT. This sequence encodes CARNTLPKQRSTEAFF. The complete variable domain, with remaining parts taken from reference TRBV19 and TRBJ1-1, reads DGGITQSPKYLFRKEGQNVTLSCEQNLNHDAMYWYRQDPGQGLRLIYYSQIVNDFQKGDIAEGYSVSREKKESFPLTVTSAQKNPTAFYLCARNTLPKQRSTEAFFGQGTRLTVV.

This chain links TRBV19 with TRBJ1-2, with 10 bases that match TRBD1. Germline values: CDR1 LNHDA, CDR2 SQIVND (reference sequence). This CDR3 is 13 amino acids long. The J segment lost 0 bases and the V segment lost 9 bases, leaving 1 base of the junction unmatched. The DNA for the CDR3 is TGTGCCAGCGGGACAGGGGCTAACTATGGCTACACCTTC. It specifies CASGTGANYGYTF.

The rearrangement uses TRBV7-2 and TRBJ1-6; no firm D call. V lost 5 bases and J lost 3, with 8 bases in between. Germline assignment: CDR1 SGHTA and CDR2 FQGNSA. This CDR3 contains 14 residues. CDR3 DNA sequence: TGTGCCAGCAGCCCAGGTCTCTATAATTCACCCCTCCACTTT. Its translation is CASSPGLYNSPLHF.

V gene TRBV28 combines with J gene TRBJ1-2; the D is unclear. The CDR3 has 11 residues. Germline V gene lookup returns CDR1 MDHEN and CDR2 SYDVKM. The V end lost 6 bases, the J end lost 6 bases, and 8 bases lay between the germline ends. CDR3 sequence: CASSSSNGYTF. CDR3 DNA sequence: TGTGCCAGCAGCTCATCTAATGGCTACACCTTC.